This T cell receptor (beta chain) was identified in a study of PD-1 blockade in classical Hodgkin lymphoma. Overall study context: The study gave patients nivolumab 3 mg/kg intravenously every 2 weeks. Findings and caveats of the study: Relapsed/refractory patients reportedly had lower baseline diversity than newly diagnosed patients.

Note on this clone: What it recognizes is unknown.

There was relapse after autologous stem cell transplantation in every patient, and there was variation in brentuximab vedotin exposure. The CDR3 extends over 13 amino acids. V was clipped by 8 bases and J by 3 bases, with 14 bases between them. In germline, CDR1 is MNHNS, CDR2 SASEGT. Method: immunoSEQ multiplex PCR; TCRdb's copy keeps in-frame clones and lacks some. The sample lists around 66,000 clones; 71% were seen once. This material consisted of peripheral blood mononuclear cells (PBMCs), taken before the second cycle of nivolumab. The receptor was derived from a human donor with classical Hodgkin lymphoma. The V and J genes are TRBV6-1 and TRBJ2-7; weak D call: TRBD1 (6 bases). CDR3 protein: CASGSGQLYEQYF. DNA of the CDR3: TGTGCCAGCGGATCAGGACAGCTCTACGAGCAGTACTTC.